The source of this T cell receptor (beta chain) is a study of cytomegalovirus exposure and HLA in healthy donors. This clone occurred a few times. Its antigen is as yet unknown. Other DNA sequences in this sample translate to the same CDR3. CDR3 length: 12 amino acids. The germline V and J ends were trimmed by 5 bases and 4 bases, with 9 bases remaining between them. CDR1 and CDR2 (germline): MNHEY, SMNVEV (reference sequence). Study-wide findings and caveats: Likely technical artifact: a cluster of highly shared sequence variants. Based on reports, TCR beta sequences accurately predicted HLA-A and HLA-B alleles for most subjects. The study found most TCR sequences rare, yet found some public TCRs in many donors.

13 Jbeta primers and 60 Vbeta primers were used for the PCR. Clones were sequenced by immunoSEQ multiplex PCR, and TCRdb holds only the in-frame ones, with some missing. This sample has about 120,000 clones, with about 68% found just once. The genes are TRBV27 and TRBJ2-7; tentatively, D is TRBD2 (5 bases). The sequenced sample consisted of PBMCs. The receptor comes from a man aged 40-49 years in good health and CMV-seropositive. The CDR3 bases are TGTGCCAGCAGTCTCGGAGGTTACGAGCAGTACTTC. This translates into CASSLGGYEQYF.